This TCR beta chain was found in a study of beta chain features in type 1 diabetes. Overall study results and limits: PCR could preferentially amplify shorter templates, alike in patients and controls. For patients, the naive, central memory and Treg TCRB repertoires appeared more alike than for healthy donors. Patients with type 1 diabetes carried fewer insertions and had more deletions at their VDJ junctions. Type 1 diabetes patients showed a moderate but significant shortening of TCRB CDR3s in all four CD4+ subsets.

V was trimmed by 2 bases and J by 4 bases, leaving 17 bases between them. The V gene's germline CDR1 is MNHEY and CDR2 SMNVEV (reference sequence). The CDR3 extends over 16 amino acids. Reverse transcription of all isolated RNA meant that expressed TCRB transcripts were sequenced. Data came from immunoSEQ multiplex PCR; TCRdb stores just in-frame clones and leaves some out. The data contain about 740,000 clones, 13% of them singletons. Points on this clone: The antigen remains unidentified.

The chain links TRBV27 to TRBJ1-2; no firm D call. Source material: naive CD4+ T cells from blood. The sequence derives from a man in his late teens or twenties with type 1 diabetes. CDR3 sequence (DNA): TGTGCCAGCAGTTTAAGAACAGAGCTCCCTCTCTATGGCTACACCTTC. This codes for CASSLRTELPLYGYTF.